The 15 T cell receptor beta chains below were found in one sample sequenced in a study of cytomegalovirus exposure and HLA in healthy donors. PCR involved 60 Vbeta and 13 Jbeta primers. Here immunoSEQ multiplex PCR was the method, and the copy in TCRdb shows in-frame clones only, minus some. The data contain 200,000 to 250,000 clones, just over 75% of them singletons. The sequencing input was PBMCs. The receptors stem from a man aged 18 to 29 in good health and CMV-seronegative.

The V gene is TRBV6-5, the J gene TRBJ1-1; 8 nucleotides agree with TRBD1. The V segment lost 5 bases and the J segment 5 bases; nucleotides outside the gene matches: 10. This CDR3 spans 15 amino acids. Germline V gene data show CDR1 as MNHEY and CDR2 as SVGAGI. The CDR3 coding sequence is TGTGCCAGCAGTACCCGACAGGGGAGGAAGACTGAAGCTTTCTTT. Translation: CASSTRQGRKTEAFF.

The chain carries TRBV15 and TRBJ1-2; the D is unclear. V lost 0 bases, J lost 2 bases, and 13 bases lay in between. The CDR3 contains 16 residues. Germline V gene lookup returns CDR1 LNHNV and CDR2 YYDKDF (reference sequence). CDR3 DNA: TGTGCCACCAGCAGAGAACACAGCACATTAAACTATGGCTACACCTTC. It codes for CATSREHSTLNYGYTF.

The genes are TRBV28 and TRBJ2-1; TRBD1 matches at 9 bases. The CDR3 loop spans 14 amino acids. With V trimmed by 10 bases and J by 0 bases, 4 bases remained unmatched. Per the germline V gene, CDR1 is MDHEN and CDR2 is SYDVKM. DNA for the CDR3: TGTGCCACCTCGACAGGGGGCTCCTACAATGAGCAGTTCTTC. This codes for CATSTGGSYNEQFF.

Concerning this clone: This CDR3 is also generated by other DNA sequences in the sample. The chain couples TRBV7-8 to TRBJ1-1; no firm D call. CDR3 size: 15 residues. CDR1 and CDR2 (germline): SGHVS, FQNEAQ. Trimming pared 4 bases from V and 5 bases from J, leaving 17 bases between. In DNA form, the CDR3 reads TGTGCCAGCAGCTCTTCCGGAGGGCTGGGTACTGAAGCTTTCTTT. This gives the protein CASSSSGGLGTEAFF. The whole variable domain, filled in from reference TRBV7-8 and TRBJ1-1, reads GAGVSQSPRYKVAKRGQDVALRCDPISGHVSLFWYQQALGQGPEFLTYFQNEAQLDKSGLPSDRFFAERPEGSVSTLKIQRTQQEDSAVYLCASSSSGGLGTEAFFGQGTRLTVV.

V and J are TRBV27 and TRBJ2-3; TRBD1 matches at 10 bases. Per the germline V gene, CDR1 is MNHEY and CDR2 is SMNVEV (reference sequence). The CDR3 has 16 amino acids. V dropped 8 bases and J dropped 0; count of bases not matched to a gene: 8. This chain's CDR3 is CASSTGTGESTDTQYF. The CDR3, as DNA: TGTGCCAGCTCCACCGGGACAGGGGAGAGCACAGATACGCAGTATTTT.

This chain uses TRBV7-9 with TRBJ1-2, with TRBD1 matching over 11 bases. Germline V gene lookup returns CDR1 SEHNR and CDR2 FQNEAQ (reference sequence). The CDR3 has 17 residues. Trimming took 0 bases from V and 0 from J; bases not matched to a gene: 3. The CDR3 spells CASSLAGQGVANYGYTF. In DNA, the CDR3 is TGTGCCAGCAGCTTAGCGGGACAGGGGGTAGCTAACTATGGCTACACCTTC.

Only one count was recorded for this clone. The chain recombines TRBV25-1 with TRBJ1-1; no firm D call. Trimming left V 3 bases short and J 11 bases short, with 13 bases between. This CDR3 comprises 12 residues. From germline, CDR1 is MGHDK and CDR2 SYGVNS. The CDR3: CASSEDFRKAFF. The CDR3 DNA reads as TGTGCCAGCAGTGAGGACTTTCGAAAGGCTTTCTTT.

The chain couples TRBV2 to TRBJ1-5; 10 nucleotides line up with TRBD1. The CDR3 contains 15 residues. V trimming: 8 bases; J trimming: 2 bases; junction bases outside the gene matches: 6. Per the germline V gene, CDR1 is SNHLY and CDR2 is FYNNEI. The CDR3 nucleotides read TGTGCCAGCTCGCGACAGGGGGCGGGCAATCAGCCCCAGCATTTT. Its protein is CASSRQGAGNQPQHF.

This clone turned up a few times. V gene TRBV10-1 combines with J gene TRBJ1-3; the D gene is possibly TRBD1 (5 bases). This CDR3 is built from 14 residues. Germline V gene lookup returns CDR1 WNHNN and CDR2 SYGVQD (reference sequence). The ends were cut back, 4 bases at V and 2 bases at J, with 9 bases in the middle. The DNA of the CDR3 is TGCGCCAGCAGTGCAGGGATCCCTGGAAACACCATATATTTT. This codes for CASSAGIPGNTIYF.

V gene TRBV11-3 combines with J gene TRBJ1-1; D call uncertain. This CDR3 contains 13 residues. Trimming stripped 3 bases from V and 8 bases from J, with 13 bases between. Germline V lookup: CDR1 SGHNT, CDR2 YENEEA. CDR3 sequence: CASSFGDGEEAFF. In DNA, the CDR3 is TGTGCCAGCAGCTTCGGGGATGGTGAAGAAGCTTTCTTT.

The V call is TRBV5-1, the J call TRBJ2-1, with TRBD1 matching 9 bases. Germline V gene lookup returns CDR1 SGHRS and CDR2 YFSETQ. This CDR3 has 18 residues. J lost 4 bases, V lost 4 bases, and 15 bases had no gene match. The CDR3 here is CASSGRDRDYLTYNEQFF. CDR3 DNA sequence: TGCGCCAGCAGCGGGCGGGACAGGGACTACCTGACTTACAATGAGCAGTTCTTC.

This chain uses TRBV28 with TRBJ1-2; perhaps TRBD1 as D (6 bases). Trimming left V 3 bases short and J 2 bases short, with 13 bases between. CDR1 is MDHEN, CDR2 SYDVKM, per germline. CDR3 length: 15 residues. Written as DNA, the CDR3 is TGTGCCAGCAGTTTTCGGGGGAGGGGGAACTATGGCTACACCTTC. This sequence encodes CASSFRGRGNYGYTF.

This chain connects TRBV5-6 to TRBJ2-1, with D unresolved. The CDR3 is made up of 16 amino acids. Trimming left V 4 bases short and J 0 bases short, with 14 bases between. Germline V lookup: CDR1 SGHDT, CDR2 YYEEEE. CDR3 sequence reads: CASSHERKSSYNEQFF. CDR3 in DNA: TGTGCCAGCAGCCACGAGAGGAAAAGCTCCTACAATGAGCAGTTCTTC.

The V and J genes are TRBV5-5 and TRBJ1-2; the match to TRBD1 covers 10 bases. Germline V gene sequence: CDR1 SGHKS, CDR2 YYEKEE (reference sequence). The V segment lost 3 bases and the J segment 4 bases; nucleotides outside the gene matches: 0. The CDR3 loop spans 13 amino acids. CDR3: CASSWTGGYGYTF. The CDR3 nucleotides are TGTGCCAGCAGCTGGACAGGGGGCTATGGCTACACCTTC.

The sample holds a few counts of this clone. V usage is TRBV29-1 and J usage is TRBJ2-7; the match to TRBD2 covers 7 bases. This CDR3 has 17 amino acids. J lost 1 base, V lost 5 bases, and 17 bases had no gene match. Germline V gives CDR1 SQVTM, CDR2 ANQGSEA. The DNA of the CDR3 is TGCAGCGTTACCGGGGGACCGTCGAGGACTAGTTCCTACGAGCAGTACTTC. Translation: CSVTGGPSRTSSYEQYF.